These T cell receptor beta chains were read from a single sample in a study of blood T cell repertoires in COVID-19. The assay was immunoSEQ multiplex PCR, and TCRdb's table has in-frame clones only and misses some. The repertoire includes 200,000 to 300,000 clones, roughly 90% of them detected once, and over 4% sits in the top ten. Source material: peripheral blood. The receptors were gathered from a man aged 55 to 70 who had recovered from COVID-19. Each CDR3 is given with its conserved first and last residue. D genes are given only for firm matches. Clone size, where shown, is once, few, many, or a class for clones that have expanded.

cdr3_aa cdr3_nt j_call d_call v_call clone_size
CASSREYRTPVF TGTGCCAGCAGCCGCGAGTATAGGACACCGGTTTTT TRBJ1-4 . TRBV11-2 .
CASSKFGGGAANTGELFF TGTGCCAGCAGTAAATTCGGCGGGGGGGCCGCGAACACCGGGGAGCTGTTTTTT TRBJ2-2 TRBD2 TRBV6-2/TRBV6-3 .
CASSVEIASSYNEQFF TGTGCCAGCAGCGTAGAGATAGCGAGCTCCTACAATGAGCAGTTCTTC TRBJ2-1 . TRBV9 .
CASSLVGLNTEAFF TGTGCCAGCAGCTTGGTCGGTCTGAACACTGAAGCTTTCTTT TRBJ1-1 . TRBV5-4 few
CASSIDLGGQGYYQPQHF TGTGCCAGTAGTATAGATCTCGGGGGACAGGGGTACTATCAGCCCCAGCATTTT TRBJ1-5 TRBD1 TRBV19 .
CASSLFGQGETQYF TGTGCCAGCAGCTTATTCGGACAGGGAGAGACCCAGTACTTC TRBJ2-5 TRBD1 TRBV7-6 .
CASSLSLRDMGGYTF TGCGCCAGCAGCTTGTCCCTCCGGGACATGGGTGGCTACACCTTC TRBJ1-2 . TRBV5-1 .
CASSSVAMNTEAFF TGTGCCAGCAGTTCGGTAGCAATGAACACTGAAGCTTTCTTT TRBJ1-1 . TRBV6-6 .
CASSVVAGGPLSDTQYF TGTGCCAGCAGCGTAGTAGCGGGGGGGCCCTTATCAGATACGCAGTATTTT TRBJ2-3 TRBD2 TRBV9 .
CSASRGTSYNEQFF TGCAGTGCTAGTCGGGGGACCAGCTACAATGAGCAGTTCTTC TRBJ2-1 . TRBV20-1 .
CASSERGSSYEQYF TGTGCCAGCAGTGAGCGGGGAAGCTCCTACGAGCAGTACTTC TRBJ2-7 TRBD2 TRBV27 .
CAWTRTGIVYGYTF TGTGCCTGGACCAGGACAGGGATCGTCTATGGCTACACCTTC TRBJ1-2 TRBD1 TRBV30 once
CASSRQGRGDEQFF TGTGCCAGCAGCCGACAGGGGAGAGGCGATGAGCAGTTCTTC TRBJ2-1 TRBD1 TRBV6-5 .
CASNRGQGGEKLFF TGTGCCAGTAATCGGGGACAGGGCGGTGAAAAACTGTTTTTT TRBJ1-4 TRBD1 TRBV19 .
CASSISTARGDTIYF TGTGCCAGTAGTATATCCACTGCCCGGGGAGACACCATATATTTT TRBJ1-3 . TRBV19 .
CASSLETGGAREELFF TGTGCCAGCAGCTTAGAGACAGGCGGTGCCCGGGAAGAGCTGTTTTTT TRBJ2-2 . TRBV7-9 .
CASRKQGPSAEAFF TGTGCCAGCAGGAAACAGGGGCCCTCGGCTGAAGCTTTCTTT TRBJ1-1 TRBD1 TRBV6-5 .
CASSQTGDEQFF TGTGCCAGCAGCCAAACTGGAGATGAGCAGTTCTTC TRBJ2-1 . TRBV7-8 .
CAWSVRGQTFSNQPQHF TGTGCCTGGAGTGTACGAGGGCAAACCTTTAGCAATCAGCCCCAGCATTTT TRBJ1-5 . TRBV30 few
CAWSAGQFSTEAFF TGTGCCTGGAGTGCCGGACAGTTTTCCACTGAAGCTTTCTTT TRBJ1-1 . TRBV30 .
CASSEAGGYGYTF TGTGCCAGCAGTGAAGCAGGGGGCTATGGCTACACCTTC TRBJ1-2 TRBD1 TRBV25-1 .
CASSGTGEGYTF TGTGCCAGCAGCGGGACAGGGGAGGGCTACACCTTC TRBJ1-2 TRBD1 TRBV2 .
CATGGQGSDTGELFF TGTGCCACCGGGGGACAGGGGTCGGACACCGGGGAGCTGTTTTTT TRBJ2-2 TRBD1 TRBV7-3 .
CATNTGQGYSPLHF TGTGCCACTAATACGGGACAGGGTTATTCACCCCTCCACTTT TRBJ1-6 TRBD1 TRBV10-3 few
CASSSHKGQGSFSYNSPLHF TGTGCCAGCAGTTCCCACAAGGGACAGGGTTCCTTCTCCTATAATTCACCCCTCCACTTT TRBJ1-6 TRBD1 TRBV27 few
CSARVGTEAFF TGCAGTGCTAGAGTCGGCACTGAAGCTTTCTTT TRBJ1-1 . TRBV20-1 .
CASSESTGSVGYTF TGTGCCAGCAGTGAATCTACAGGGTCGGTCGGCTACACCTTC TRBJ1-2 . TRBV25-1 .
CASSRQGVGEKLFF TGTGCCAGCAGTAGACAGGGAGTGGGGGAAAAACTGTTTTTT TRBJ1-4 TRBD1 TRBV2 .
CASSLNRAKGPEQFF TGTGCCAGCAGCTTAAACAGGGCGAAGGGGCCTGAGCAGTTCTTC TRBJ2-1 . TRBV7-6 .
CASRTTGRQETQYF TGTGCCAGCAGGACGACAGGGAGACAAGAGACCCAGTACTTC TRBJ2-5 TRBD1 TRBV6-5 .
CASSVVGLQGSNSPLHF TGTGCCAGCAGCGTAGTGGGTCTCCAGGGATCTAATTCACCCCTCCACTTT TRBJ1-6 . TRBV9 .
CASRASSGGNTIYF TGTGCAAGTCGCGCTTCTTCGGGGGGAAACACCATATATTTT TRBJ1-3 . TRBV12-2 .
CASSLAGSAYEQYF TGTGCCAGCAGCTTAGCGGGGAGTGCCTACGAGCAGTACTTC TRBJ2-7 . TRBV11-2 once
CASSASRDKSYEQYF TGTGCCAGCAGCGCCTCCCGGGACAAATCCTACGAGCAGTACTTC TRBJ2-7 . TRBV9 .
CASSLVGVEKLFF TGTGCCAGCAGCCTCGTAGGGGTTGAAAAACTGTTTTTT TRBJ1-4 . TRBV7-9 few
CASGGVGGIGSEAFF TGTGCCAGCGGGGGGGTTGGCGGGATTGGTTCTGAAGCTTTCTTT TRBJ1-1 . TRBV5-4 .
CASSKGAGFYGYTF TGTGCCAGCAGCAAAGGGGCGGGGTTCTATGGCTACACCTTC TRBJ1-2 . TRBV21-1 few
CASSYGTGTGYTF TGTGCCAGCAGTTACGGGACAGGGACTGGCTACACCTTC TRBJ1-2 TRBD1 TRBV6-5 .
CASSPRAGVDSYNEQFF TGTGCCAGCAGTCCTCGTGCGGGGGTGGACTCCTACAATGAGCAGTTCTTC TRBJ2-1 TRBD2 TRBV27 .
CASSPIPRRSFYEQYF TGTGCCAGCAGTCCCATCCCTCGGCGGAGTTTCTACGAGCAGTACTTC TRBJ2-7 . TRBV27 once
CASGTAGTGDNEQFF TGTGCCAGCGGAACCGCCGGGACAGGGGACAATGAGCAGTTCTTC TRBJ2-1 TRBD1 TRBV7-3 .
CASSTTRVNYGYTF TGTGCCAGTAGTACCACGCGGGTTAACTATGGCTACACCTTC TRBJ1-2 . TRBV19 .